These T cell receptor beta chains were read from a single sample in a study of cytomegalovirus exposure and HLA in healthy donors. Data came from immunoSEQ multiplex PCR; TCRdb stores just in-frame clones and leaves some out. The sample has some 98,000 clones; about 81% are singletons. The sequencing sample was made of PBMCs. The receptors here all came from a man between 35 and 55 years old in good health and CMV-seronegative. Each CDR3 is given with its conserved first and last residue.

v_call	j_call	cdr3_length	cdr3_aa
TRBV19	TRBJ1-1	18	CASSSASGGFLQNTEAFF
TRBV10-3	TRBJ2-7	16	CAISESMAAVSYEQYF
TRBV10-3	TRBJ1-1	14	CAISDWTGATEAFF
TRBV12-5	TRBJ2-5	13	CASGDSFRETQYF
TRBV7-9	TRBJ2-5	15	CASSLVPGGAETQYF
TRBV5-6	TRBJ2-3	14	CASSRGTITDTQYF
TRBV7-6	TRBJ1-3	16	CASSLGAGGSGNTIYF
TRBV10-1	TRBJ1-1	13	CASSEQLNTEAFF
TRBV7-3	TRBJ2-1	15	CASSLMAGPRNEQFF
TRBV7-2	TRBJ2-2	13	CASSRQGAGELFF
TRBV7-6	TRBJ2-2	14	CASSEAGNTGELFF
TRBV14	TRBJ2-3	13	CASSRHRDGTQYF
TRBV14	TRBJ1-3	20	CASSQDRAGTSGRSGNTIYF
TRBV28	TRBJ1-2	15	CASSSHPGQAHGYTF
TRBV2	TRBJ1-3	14	CASLGGGFGNTIYF
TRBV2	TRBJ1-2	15	CASSSGTMITYGYTF
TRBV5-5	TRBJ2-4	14	CASSWGQEKNIQYF
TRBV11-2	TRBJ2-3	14	CASSLDRGTDTQYF
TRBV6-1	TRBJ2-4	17	CASSGERTSGTRDIQYF
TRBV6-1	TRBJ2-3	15	CAIRPGQGPTDTQYF
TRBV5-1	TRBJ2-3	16	CASSPVNRGGTDTQYF
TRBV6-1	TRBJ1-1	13	CASSELGRTEAFF
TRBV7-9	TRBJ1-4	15	CASSLGQGPNEKLFF
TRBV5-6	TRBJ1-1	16	CASSPPGTGWNTEAFF
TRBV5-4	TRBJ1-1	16	CASSLDLGGLNTEAFF
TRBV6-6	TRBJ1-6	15	CASTQGSSYNSPLHF
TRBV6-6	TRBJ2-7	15	CASSPRQGALSEQYF
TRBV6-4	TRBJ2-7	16	CASSDSQVDRSYEQYF
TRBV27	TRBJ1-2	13	CASSYRGREGYTF
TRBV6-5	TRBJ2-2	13	CASRDQGTGELFF
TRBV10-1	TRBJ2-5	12	CASSESTQGLNF
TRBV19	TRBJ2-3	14	CASMQGPGTDTQYF
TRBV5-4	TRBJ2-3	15	CASSQLAKSTDTQYF
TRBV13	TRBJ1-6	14	CASSLGGSYSPLHF
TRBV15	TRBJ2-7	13	CATSRDLSYEQYF
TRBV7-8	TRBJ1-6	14	CASSLLADNSPLHF
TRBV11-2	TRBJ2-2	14	CASSFDRVTGELFF
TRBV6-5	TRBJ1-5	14	CASSARGGQQPQHF
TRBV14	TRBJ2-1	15	CATKGPGTFYNEQFF
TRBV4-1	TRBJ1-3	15	CASSQGTGRPDTIYF
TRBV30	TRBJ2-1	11	CAWSPLVEQFF
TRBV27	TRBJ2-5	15	CASSDRTPIPGTQYF
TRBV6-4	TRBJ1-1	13	CASSEQVNTEAFF
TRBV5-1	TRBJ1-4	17	CASSSDRDRDWGEKLFF
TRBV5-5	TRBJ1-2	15	CASSQEGTGAYGYTF
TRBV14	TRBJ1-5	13	CASSQTWNQPQHF
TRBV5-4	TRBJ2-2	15	CASRMDRGKTGELFF
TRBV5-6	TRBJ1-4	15	CASRRTAQGGEKLFF
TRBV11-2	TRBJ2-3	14	CASSLELTGRTQYF
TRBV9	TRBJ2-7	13	CASSLEQGGEQYF
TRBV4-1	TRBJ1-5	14	CASSQDVQNQPQHF
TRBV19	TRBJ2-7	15	CASSIASQGAYEQYF
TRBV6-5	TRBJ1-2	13	CASTSDRAYGYTF
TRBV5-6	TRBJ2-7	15	CASSNPRDNSYEQYF
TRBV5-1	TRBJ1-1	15	CASSLTGQMNTEAFF